What follows are 13 T cell receptor beta chains derived from one specimen sequenced in a study of beta chain features in type 1 diabetes. The study reverse transcribed the entire isolated RNA, so it sequenced expressed TCRB transcripts. The assay was immunoSEQ multiplex PCR, and TCRdb's table has in-frame clones only and misses some. The sample lists about half a million clones, 9.5% to 12% occurring once. The sample was naive CD4+ T cells from blood. The origin of the receptors is a woman aged 18-29 years in good health.

This clone turned up a few times. The chain employs TRBV7-8 and TRBJ2-3; 9 positions match TRBD2. CDR1 SGHVS and CDR2 FQNEAQ come from the germline V gene. CDR3 length: 16 amino acids. With V trimmed by 1 base and J by 4 bases, 6 bases remained unmatched. Here the CDR3 reads CASSLGRLAGSDTQYF. The CDR3 region has the DNA TGTGCCAGCAGCTTAGGGCGGCTAGCGGGGTCAGATACGCAGTATTTT.

This sequence joins TRBV5-8 and TRBJ1-4; no clear D. CDR3 length: 8 amino acids. Looked up from germline, CDR1 is SGHTS and CDR2 is YDEGEE. V lost 4 bases and J lost 13, with 2 bases in between. The CDR3 DNA sequence: TGTGCCAGCAGCCTACTGTTTTTT. This sequence encodes CASSLLFF.

There are a few counts of this clone. The chain couples TRBV29-1 to TRBJ1-2; D perhaps matches TRBD1 (6 bases). The CDR3 extends over 16 amino acids. Germline V gene sequence: CDR1 SQVTM, CDR2 ANQGSEA. V dropped 7 bases and J dropped 2 bases, with 23 bases sitting between them. The CDR3 nucleotides read TGCAGCGCTGGGACACTCCAAAAGGGGATCAACTATGGCTACACCTTC. Amino acids: CSAGTLQKGINYGYTF.

This clone was recorded a few times. The rearrangement uses TRBV29-1 and TRBJ1-5; D unresolved. V was cut by 6 bases and J by 0 bases, with 9 bases left in between. The CDR3 is made up of 13 amino acids. The germline CDR1 and CDR2 sequences are SQVTM and ANQGSEA. The CDR3: CSVRADSNQPQHF. In nucleotides, the CDR3 is TGCAGCGTCCGGGCGGATAGCAATCAGCCCCAGCATTTT.

This chain connects TRBV29-1 to TRBJ2-7, with D possibly being TRBD2 (5 bases). The CDR3 length is 15 residues. Trimming took off 6 bases at V and 3 bases at J, with 21 bases between the two ends. Germline V gene sequence: CDR1 SQVTM, CDR2 ANQGSEA. CDR3 nucleotides: TGCAGCGTACTAGGTACCAAGATTCGGGGCTACGAGCAGTACTTC. It is translated as CSVLGTKIRGYEQYF.

This clone was seen more than once but under ten times. The V call is TRBV23-1, the J call TRBJ1-2; TRBD1 aligns across 7 bases. TRBV23-1 is an ORF, and what it does is uncertain. Trimming removed 7 bases from V and 8 bases from J; junction bases left unmatched: 13. CDR3 length equals 14 residues. The CDR3 reads CASTPDRVLFGYTF. The CDR3 DNA sequence: TGCGCCAGCACCCCTGACAGGGTCTTGTTCGGCTACACCTTC.

This clone was observed a few times. The chain joins TRBV5-1 to TRBJ2-1; D is ambiguous. The germline V gene encodes CDR1 SGHRS and CDR2 YFSETQ. Trimming shortened V by 1 base and J by 5 bases, and 7 bases separated the two germline ends. The CDR3 extends over 13 amino acids. The CDR3: CASSLLSNNEQFF. The CDR3 DNA is TGCGCCAGCAGCTTGCTTTCAAACAATGAGCAGTTCTTC.

This clone was detected only a few times. This chain links TRBV15 with TRBJ2-5; 10 bases map to TRBD2. The V segment lost 0 bases and the J segment 6 bases; nucleotides outside the gene matches: 7. Per the germline V gene, CDR1 is LNHNV and CDR2 is YYDKDF (reference sequence). This CDR3 is built from 16 residues. For the CDR3, the DNA is TGTGCCACCAGCAGAGATTTGCGACTAGCGGGTCAGACCCAGTACTTC. Its protein product is CATSRDLRLAGQTQYF.

The sample holds a few counts of this clone. The chain has TRBV6-5 and TRBJ2-4; D might be TRBD1 or TRBD2, each matching 5 bases. The CDR3 loop spans 13 amino acids. V was shortened by 5 bases and J by 6 bases, with 11 bases between the two germline ends. Looked up from germline, CDR1 is MNHEY and CDR2 is SVGAGI. In DNA form, the CDR3 reads TGTGCCAGCAGTCGGGACGGAAGAAACATTCAGTACTTC. This codes for CASSRDGRNIQYF.

The chain combines TRBV4-3 with TRBJ2-1, with TRBD2 as a possible D gene (5 bases). Germline CDR1 and CDR2: LGHNA and YSLEER. The V gene lost 3 bases and the J gene lost 8 bases, with 11 bases spanning the gap. This CDR3 has 13 amino acids. The CDR3: CASSHRDIDEQFF. The DNA for the CDR3 is TGCGCCAGCAGCCACCGGGATATCGATGAGCAGTTCTTC.

This sequence joins TRBV12-5 and TRBJ1-1, with D possibly matching TRBD1 (6 bases). V was cut by 4 bases and J by 10 bases, with 10 bases left in between. Per the germline V gene, CDR1 is LGHNT and CDR2 is FRNRAP. The CDR3 runs 11 residues. The CDR3 region has the DNA TGTGCTAGTGGTTCCGGACAGAGAGCTTTCTTT. Translating it yields CASGSGQRAFF.

The J gene is TRBJ1-2, the V gene TRBV2; 7 nucleotides align to TRBD1. V was clipped by 5 bases and J by 4 bases; unmatched bases: 10. The germline V gene encodes CDR1 SNHLY and CDR2 FYNNEI. The CDR3 sequence is 15 residues long. CDR3 sequence: CASSKGQTHVYGYTF. The DNA of the CDR3 is TGTGCCAGCAGTAAGGGACAGACGCATGTCTATGGCTACACCTTC. Filled out from reference TRBV2 and TRBJ1-2, the complete variable domain reads EPEVTQTPSHQVTQMGQEVILRCVPISNHLYFYWYRQILGQKVEFLVSFYNNEISEKSEIFDDQFSVERPDGSNFTLKIRSTKLEDSAMYFCASSKGQTHVYGYTFGSGTRLTVV.

This clone was counted many times. The chain recombines TRBV14 with TRBJ2-1; D might be TRBD1 (5 bases). Trimming left V 5 bases short and J 5 bases short, with 16 bases between. The germline V gene has CDR1 SGHDN and CDR2 FVKESK. The CDR3 sequence is 15 residues long. The CDR3 DNA is TGTGCCAGCAGCAAAGGGGCCAGAGCCCACAATGAGCAGTTCTTC. Translating it yields CASSKGARAHNEQFF.